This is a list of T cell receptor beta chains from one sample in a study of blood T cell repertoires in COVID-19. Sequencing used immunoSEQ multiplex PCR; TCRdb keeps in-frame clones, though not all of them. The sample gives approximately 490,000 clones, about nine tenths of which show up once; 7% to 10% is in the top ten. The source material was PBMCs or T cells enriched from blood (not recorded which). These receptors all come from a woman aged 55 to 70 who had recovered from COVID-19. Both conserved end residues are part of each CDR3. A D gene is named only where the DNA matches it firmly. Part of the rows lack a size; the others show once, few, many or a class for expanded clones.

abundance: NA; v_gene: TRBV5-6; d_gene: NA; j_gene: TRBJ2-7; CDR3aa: CASSLGGREQYF; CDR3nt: TGTGCCAGCAGCTTGGGAGGGCGCGAGCAGTACTTC
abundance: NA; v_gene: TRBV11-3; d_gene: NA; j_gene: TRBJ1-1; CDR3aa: CASSLISGTEAFF; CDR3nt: TGTGCCAGCAGCTTAATAAGCGGCACTGAAGCTTTCTTT
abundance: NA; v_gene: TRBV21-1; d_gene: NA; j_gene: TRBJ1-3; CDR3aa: CASSKSPTEGRNTIYF; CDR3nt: TGTGCCAGCAGCAAGAGTCCGACTGAGGGCCGAAACACCATATATTTT
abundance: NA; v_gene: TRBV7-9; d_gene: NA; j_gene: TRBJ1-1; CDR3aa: CAVRKETLDTEAFF; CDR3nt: TGTGCCGTCCGAAAGGAGACTTTGGACACTGAAGCTTTCTTT
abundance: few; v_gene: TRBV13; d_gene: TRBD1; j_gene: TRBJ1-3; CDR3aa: CASSAGQRILGTIYF; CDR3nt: TGTGCCAGCAGCGCGGGACAGCGAATTTTGGGCACCATATATTTT
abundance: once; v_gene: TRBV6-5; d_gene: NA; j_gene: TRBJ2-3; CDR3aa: CATTDRSTDTQYF; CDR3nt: TGTGCCACCACCGACAGATCCACAGATACGCAGTATTTT
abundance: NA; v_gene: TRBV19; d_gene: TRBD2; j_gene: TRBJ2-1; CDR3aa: CASSLYSGGALEQFF; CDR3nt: TGTGCCAGTAGTTTATATAGCGGGGGGGCCCTTGAGCAGTTCTTC
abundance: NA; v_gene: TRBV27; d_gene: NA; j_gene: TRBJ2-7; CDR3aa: CATSRTMGNEQYF; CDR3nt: TGTGCCACCTCCCGGACAATGGGTAACGAGCAGTACTTC
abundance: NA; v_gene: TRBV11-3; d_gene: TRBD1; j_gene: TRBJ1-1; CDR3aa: CASSHRTGPFTEAFF; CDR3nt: TGTGCCAGCAGCCACAGGACAGGGCCCTTCACTGAAGCTTTCTTT
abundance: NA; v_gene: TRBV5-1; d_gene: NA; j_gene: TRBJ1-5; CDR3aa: CASSPGGGHQPQHF; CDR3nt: TGCGCCAGCTCCCCAGGTGGAGGACATCAGCCCCAGCATTTT
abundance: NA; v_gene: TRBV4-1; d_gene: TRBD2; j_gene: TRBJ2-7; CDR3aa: CASSLTRPGGGFSYEQYF; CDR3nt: TGCGCCAGCAGCCTAACGAGACCCGGGGGGGGCTTCTCCTACGAGCAGTACTTC
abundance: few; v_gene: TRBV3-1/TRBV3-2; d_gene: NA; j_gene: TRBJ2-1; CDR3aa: CASSQESLAPEQFF; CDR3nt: TGTGCCAGCAGCCAAGAAAGTCTAGCGCCGGAGCAGTTCTTC
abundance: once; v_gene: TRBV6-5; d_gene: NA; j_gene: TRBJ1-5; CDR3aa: CASSYSRGRNQPQHF; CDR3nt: TGTGCCAGCAGTTACTCGCGAGGGCGCAATCAGCCCCAGCATTTT
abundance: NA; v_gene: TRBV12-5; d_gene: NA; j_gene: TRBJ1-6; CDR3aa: CASGTGGTYNSPLHF; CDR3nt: TGTGCTAGTGGTACCGGGGGGACCTATAATTCACCCCTCCACTTT
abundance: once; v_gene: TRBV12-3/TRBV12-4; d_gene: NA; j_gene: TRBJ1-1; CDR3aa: CASSLAQIEAFF; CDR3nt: TGTGCCAGCAGTTTAGCGCAGATTGAAGCTTTCTTT
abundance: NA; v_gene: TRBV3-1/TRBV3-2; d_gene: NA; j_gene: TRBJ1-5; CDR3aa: CASSQPRQVAFYQPQHF; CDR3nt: TGTGCCAGCAGCCAACCTCGACAGGTAGCTTTTTATCAGCCCCAGCATTTT
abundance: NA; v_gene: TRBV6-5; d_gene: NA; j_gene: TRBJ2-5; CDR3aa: CASSSTGPGAQYF; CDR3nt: TGTGCCAGCAGTAGTACAGGGCCAGGAGCCCAGTACTTC
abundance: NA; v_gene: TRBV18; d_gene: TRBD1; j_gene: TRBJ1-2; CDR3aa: CASSPGQGNYGYTF; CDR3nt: TGTGCCAGCTCACCTGGACAGGGGAACTATGGCTACACCTTC
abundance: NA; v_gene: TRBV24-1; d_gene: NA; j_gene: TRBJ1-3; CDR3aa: CATSDPTGVLSGNTIYF; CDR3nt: TGTGCCACCAGTGATCCGACAGGCGTCCTCTCTGGAAACACCATATATTTT
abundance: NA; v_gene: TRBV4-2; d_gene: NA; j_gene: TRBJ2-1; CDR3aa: CASSPDRSDRDEQFF; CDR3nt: TGTGCCAGCAGCCCCGACAGGTCTGATCGGGATGAGCAGTTCTTC
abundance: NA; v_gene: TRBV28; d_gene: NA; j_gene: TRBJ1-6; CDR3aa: CASSLGGSSYNSPLHF; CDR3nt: TGTGCCAGCAGTTTAGGCGGGAGCTCCTATAATTCACCCCTCCACTTT
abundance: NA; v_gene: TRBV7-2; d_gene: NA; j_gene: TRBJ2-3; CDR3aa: CASSLRESSTDTQYF; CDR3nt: TGTGCCAGCAGCTTGCGTGAGTCTAGCACAGATACGCAGTATTTT
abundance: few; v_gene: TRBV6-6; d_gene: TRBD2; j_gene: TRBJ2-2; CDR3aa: CASKGGGGTGELFF; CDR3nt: TGTGCCAGCAAGGGCGGGGGAGGCACCGGGGAGCTGTTTTTT
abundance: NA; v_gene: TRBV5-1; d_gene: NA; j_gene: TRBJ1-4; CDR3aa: CASSETGSATNEKLFF; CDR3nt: TGCGCCAGCAGCGAAACAGGGTCTGCAACTAATGAAAAACTGTTTTTT
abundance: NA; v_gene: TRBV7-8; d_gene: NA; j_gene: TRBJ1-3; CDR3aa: CASSVGAPNTIYF; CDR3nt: TGTGCCAGCAGCGTGGGAGCGCCCAACACCATATATTTT
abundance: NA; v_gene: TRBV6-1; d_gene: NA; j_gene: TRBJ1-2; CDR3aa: CASSERGNPYGYTF; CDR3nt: TGTGCCAGCAGTGAAAGGGGAAACCCCTATGGCTACACCTTC
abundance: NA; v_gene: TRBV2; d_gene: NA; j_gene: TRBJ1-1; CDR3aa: CASSWGGANTEAFF; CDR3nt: TGTGCCAGCAGTTGGGGAGGGGCGAACACTGAAGCTTTCTTT
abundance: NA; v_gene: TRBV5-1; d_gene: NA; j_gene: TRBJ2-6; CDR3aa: CASSLDRAGSGANVLTF; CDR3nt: TGCGCCAGCAGCTTGGACAGGGCAGGGTCTGGGGCCAACGTCCTGACTTTC
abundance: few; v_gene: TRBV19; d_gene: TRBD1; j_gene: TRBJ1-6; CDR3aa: CASSIGTGNSPLHF; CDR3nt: TGTGCCAGTAGTATCGGGACAGGGAATTCACCCCTCCACTTT
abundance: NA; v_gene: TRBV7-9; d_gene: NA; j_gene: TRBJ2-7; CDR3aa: CASSFSGTRTYEQYF; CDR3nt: TGTGCCAGCAGCTTCTCGGGGACACGGACCTACGAGCAGTACTTC
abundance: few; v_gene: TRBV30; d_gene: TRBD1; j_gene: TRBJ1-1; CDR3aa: CAWRGRQGPNTEAFF; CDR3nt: TGTGCCTGGAGGGGCCGACAGGGGCCGAACACTGAAGCTTTCTTT
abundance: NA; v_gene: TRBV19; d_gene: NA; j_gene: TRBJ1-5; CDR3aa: CASNGQGLNQPQHF; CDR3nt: TGTGCCAGTAATGGGCAGGGGTTAAATCAGCCCCAGCATTTT
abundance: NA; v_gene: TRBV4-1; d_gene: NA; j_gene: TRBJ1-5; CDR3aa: CASSQDPGPDQPQHF; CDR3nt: TGCGCCAGCAGCCAAGATCCGGGTCCGGATCAGCCCCAGCATTTT
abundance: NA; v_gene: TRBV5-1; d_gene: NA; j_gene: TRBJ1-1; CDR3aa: CASSLEGGRGTEAFF; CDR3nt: TGCGCCAGCAGCTTGGAAGGGGGAAGGGGCACTGAAGCTTTCTTT